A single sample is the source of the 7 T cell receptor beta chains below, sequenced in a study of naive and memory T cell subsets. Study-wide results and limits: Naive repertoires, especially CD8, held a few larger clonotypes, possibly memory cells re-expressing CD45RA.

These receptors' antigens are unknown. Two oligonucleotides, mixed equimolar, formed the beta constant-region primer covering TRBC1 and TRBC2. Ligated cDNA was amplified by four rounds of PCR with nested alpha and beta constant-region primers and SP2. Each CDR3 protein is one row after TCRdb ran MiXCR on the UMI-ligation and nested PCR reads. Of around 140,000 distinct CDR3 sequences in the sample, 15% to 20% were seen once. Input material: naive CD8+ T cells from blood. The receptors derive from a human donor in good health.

The CDR3, as DNA: TGTGCCAGCAGTTGGGGCCGCAATCAGCCCCAGCATTTT. Protein: CASSWGRNQPQHF. The chain combines TRBV27 with TRBJ1-5, with a tentative D call TRBD1 (5 bases). Germline lookup yields CDR1 MNHEY and CDR2 SMNVEV (reference sequence). This CDR3 is 13 amino acids long. V gave up 4 bases and J gave up 2 bases, with 6 bases separating them.

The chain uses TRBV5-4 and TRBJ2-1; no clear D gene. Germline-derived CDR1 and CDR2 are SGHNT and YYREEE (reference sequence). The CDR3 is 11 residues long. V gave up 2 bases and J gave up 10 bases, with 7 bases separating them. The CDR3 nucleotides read TGTGCCAGCAGCTTTCAAGGAGAGCAGTTCTTC. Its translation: CASSFQGEQFF. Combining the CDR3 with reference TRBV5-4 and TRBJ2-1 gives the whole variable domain ETGVTQSPTHLIKTRGQQVTLRCSSQSGHNTVSWYQQALGQGPQFIFQYYREEENGRGNFPPRFSGLQFPNYSSELNVNALELDDSALYLCASSFQGEQFFGPGTRLTVL.

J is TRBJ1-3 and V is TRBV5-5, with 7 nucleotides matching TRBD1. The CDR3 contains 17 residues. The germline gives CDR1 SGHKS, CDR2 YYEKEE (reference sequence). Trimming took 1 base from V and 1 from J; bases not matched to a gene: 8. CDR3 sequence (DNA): TGTGCCAGCAGCTTGTTACCAGGGGGTTTTTCTGGAAACACCATATATTTT. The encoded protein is CASSLLPGGFSGNTIYF.

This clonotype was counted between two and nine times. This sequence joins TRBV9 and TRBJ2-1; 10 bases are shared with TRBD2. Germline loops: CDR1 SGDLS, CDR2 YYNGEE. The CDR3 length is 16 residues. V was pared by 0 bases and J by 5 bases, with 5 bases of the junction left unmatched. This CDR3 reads CASSVGGLAGDNEQFF. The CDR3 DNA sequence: TGTGCCAGCAGCGTAGGGGGGCTAGCGGGAGACAATGAGCAGTTCTTC.

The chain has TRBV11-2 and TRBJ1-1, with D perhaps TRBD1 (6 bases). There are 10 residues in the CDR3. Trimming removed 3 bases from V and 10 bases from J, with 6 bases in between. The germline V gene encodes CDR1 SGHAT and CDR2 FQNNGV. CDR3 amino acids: CASSLDRAFF. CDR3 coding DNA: TGTGCCAGCAGCTTGGACAGAGCTTTCTTT.

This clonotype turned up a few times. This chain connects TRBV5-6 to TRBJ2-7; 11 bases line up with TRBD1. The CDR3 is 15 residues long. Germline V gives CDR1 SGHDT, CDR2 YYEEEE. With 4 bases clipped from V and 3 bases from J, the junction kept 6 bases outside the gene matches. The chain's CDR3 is CASSGGTGGIYEQYF. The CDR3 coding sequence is TGTGCCAGCAGCGGAGGGACAGGGGGGATCTACGAGCAGTACTTC.

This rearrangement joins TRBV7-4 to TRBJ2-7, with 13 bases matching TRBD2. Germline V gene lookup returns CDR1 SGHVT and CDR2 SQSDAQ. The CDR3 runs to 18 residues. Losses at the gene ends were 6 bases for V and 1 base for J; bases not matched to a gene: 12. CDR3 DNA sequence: TGTGCCAGCAGAAAAGGGACTAGCGGGAAAGCATTATCCTACGAGCAGTACTTC. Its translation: CASRKGTSGKALSYEQYF.